This is a list of T cell receptor beta chains from one sample in a study of blood T cell repertoires in COVID-19. Assay: immunoSEQ multiplex PCR; the TCRdb copy retains only in-frame clones and omits some. The sample yields roughly 97,000 clones, around four fifths seen once. Sequences were obtained from peripheral blood. These receptors all come from a man between 70 and 80 years old with acute or convalescent COVID-19. Each CDR3 is given with its conserved first and last residue. D genes are given only for firm matches. Some rows have no size entry. The others give once, few or many, or a class for an expanded clone.

>once|TRBJ2-1|TRBV6-5|TRBD2
CASSSGAGEWINEQFF
TGTGCCAGCAGTTCCGGAGCGGGAGAATGGATTAATGAGCAGTTCTTC
>once|TRBJ2-7|TRBV30|TRBD2
CAWAQASGQKGYEQYF
TGTGCCTGGGCTCAAGCTAGCGGGCAAAAAGGGTACGAGCAGTACTTC
>.|TRBJ1-4|TRBV15|.
CATSRGDSNEKLFF
TGTGCCACCAGCAGAGGCGACAGTAATGAAAAACTGTTTTTT
>.|TRBJ2-1|TRBV5-1|.
CASSLESGRNEQFF
TGCGCCAGCAGCTTGGAATCAGGTCGGAATGAGCAGTTCTTC
>.|TRBJ1-2|TRBV3-1/TRBV3-2|.
CASNLVGQGDGYTF
TGTGCCAGCAACCTAGTGGGACAAGGAGATGGCTACACCTTC
>.|TRBJ1-3|TRBV5-1|.
CASSTTASGNTIYF
TGCGCCAGCAGCACGACAGCCTCGGGAAACACCATATATTTT
>.|TRBJ1-3|TRBV19|TRBD1
CASSEGALGNTIYF
TGTGCCAGTAGTGAGGGGGCGCTTGGAAACACCATATATTTT
>.|TRBJ2-5|TRBV6-5|TRBD2
CASSLSGSQETQYF
TGTGCCAGCAGTTTAAGCGGGAGCCAAGAGACCCAGTACTTC
>.|TRBJ2-2|TRBV7-2|TRBD2
CASSLVAGADTGELFF
TGTGCCAGCAGCTTAGTAGCGGGAGCCGACACCGGGGAGCTGTTTTTT
>.|TRBJ2-6|TRBV7-9|.
CASSLETVFSGANVLTF
TGTGCCAGCAGCTTAGAGACAGTCTTCTCTGGGGCCAACGTCCTGACTTTC
>once|TRBJ2-5|TRBV5-4|TRBD1
CASSRTGGEGETQYF
TGTGCCAGCAGCCGGACAGGGGGTGAGGGAGAGACCCAGTACTTC
>.|TRBJ1-2|TRBV19|.
CASSIDGFGSDYGYTF
TGTGCCAGTAGTATAGACGGGTTTGGCAGTGACTATGGCTACACCTTC
>.|TRBJ2-1|TRBV13|TRBD2
CASSFLSLAGNNEQFF
TGTGCCAGCAGCTTTCTCTCGCTAGCGGGGAACAATGAGCAGTTCTTC
>.|TRBJ1-1|TRBV6-5|TRBD1
CASSIDRGAEAFF
TGTGCCAGCAGTATCGACAGGGGAGCTGAAGCTTTCTTT
>.|TRBJ2-7|TRBV29-1|TRBD1
CSASGTAIYEQYF
TGCAGCGCCTCCGGGACAGCGATCTACGAGCAGTACTTC
>.|TRBJ2-3|TRBV30|TRBD2
CAWGKGLAVDTQYF
TGTGCCTGGGGAAAAGGACTAGCAGTAGATACGCAGTATTTT
>once|TRBJ1-2|TRBV3-1/TRBV3-2|.
CASSQDYQGRYTF
TGTGCCAGCAGCCAAGATTACCAGGGAAGGTACACCTTC
>.|TRBJ2-1|TRBV27|TRBD1
CASSSGSGTGVNEQFF
TGTGCCAGCAGTTCTGGATCGGGGACAGGGGTGAATGAGCAGTTCTTC
>.|TRBJ1-4|TRBV6-6|.
CASSYGQTTNEKLFF
TGTGCCAGCAGTTATGGGCAGACAACTAATGAAAAACTGTTTTTT
>.|TRBJ2-6|TRBV5-1|TRBD1
CASSLEGQGVGAGANVLTF
TGCGCCAGCAGCTTGGAAGGACAGGGGGTTGGAGCTGGGGCCAACGTCCTGACTTTC
>.|TRBJ2-6|TRBV6-5|.
CASSYPQGGANVLTF
TGTGCCAGCAGTTACCCCCAGGGGGGGGCCAACGTCCTGACTTTC
>.|TRBJ1-1|TRBV11-2|.
CASSLVPRGGGTEAFF
TGTGCCAGCAGCTTAGTCCCGCGCGGGGGAGGGACTGAAGCTTTCTTT
>.|TRBJ1-1|TRBV5-1|TRBD1
CASRRGQGGTEAFF
TGCGCCAGCAGACGGGGACAGGGTGGGACTGAAGCTTTCTTT
>.|TRBJ2-5|TRBV9|TRBD2
CASSKTSEQETQYF
TGTGCCAGCAGCAAGACTAGCGAGCAAGAGACCCAGTACTTC
>few|TRBJ2-7|TRBV27|.
CASSGPGVYEQYF
TGTGCCAGCAGTGGGCCGGGGGTCTACGAGCAGTACTTC
>.|TRBJ2-3|TRBV6-5|TRBD1
CASRDRGWGTQYF
TGTGCCAGCAGGGACAGGGGGTGGGGTACGCAGTATTTT
>.|TRBJ1-5|TRBV28|TRBD1
CASKPGQGSRPQHF
TGTGCCAGCAAACCGGGACAGGGCTCTCGGCCCCAGCATTTT
>.|TRBJ2-2|TRBV10-3|TRBD1
CAIPQDRENTGELFF
TGTGCCATCCCCCAGGACAGGGAGAACACCGGGGAGCTGTTTTTT
>.|TRBJ1-1|TRBV6-5|TRBD1
CASSYSGTGNTEAFF
TGTGCCAGCAGTTACTCGGGGACAGGGAACACTGAAGCTTTCTTT
>.|TRBJ2-1|TRBV7-2|TRBD2
CASSLIPSGGGEQFF
TGTGCCAGCAGCTTAATCCCCAGCGGGGGCGGCGAGCAGTTCTTC
>.|TRBJ1-2|TRBV15|.
CATSRGTAVSGYTF
TGTGCCACCAGCAGAGGTACAGCAGTTTCAGGCTACACCTTC
>.|TRBJ1-4|TRBV19|.
CASSIRATNEKLFF
TGTGCCAGTAGCATCAGGGCCACTAATGAAAAACTGTTTTTT
>.|TRBJ2-2|TRBV6-6|TRBD1
CASTATGAITGELFF
TGTGCCAGCACCGCGACAGGGGCAATCACCGGGGAGCTGTTTTTT
>.|TRBJ2-7|TRBV28|TRBD2
CASTAGRVTWYF
TGTGCCAGCACGGCAGGGAGGGTTACATGGTACTTC
>.|TRBJ1-2|TRBV11-1|.
CASSPRRGGYTF
TGTGCCAGCAGCCCAAGGCGGGGTGGCTACACCTTC
>.|TRBJ2-5|TRBV5-1|.
CASSLGAEETQYF
TGCGCCAGCAGCTTGGGAGCGGAAGAGACCCAGTACTTC
>.|TRBJ1-4|TRBV5-1|TRBD1
CASSIGTENEKLFF
TGCGCCAGCAGCATAGGGACAGAAAATGAAAAACTGTTTTTT
>.|TRBJ1-1|TRBV15|.
CATRTVMNTEAFF
TGTGCCACCCGGACAGTTATGAACACTGAAGCTTTCTTT
>few|TRBJ1-4|TRBV30|.
CAWSGTARGEKLFF
TGTGCCTGGAGTGGGACAGCGAGGGGCGAAAAACTGTTTTTT
>.|TRBJ2-6|TRBV7-9|.
CASNARGISVLTF
TGTGCCAGCAACGCCAGGGGAATTAGCGTCCTGACTTTC
>.|TRBJ2-7|TRBV11-2|.
CASSLAQGFEQYF
TGTGCCAGCAGCTTAGCCCAGGGTTTCGAGCAGTACTTC
>.|TRBJ2-7|TRBV9|TRBD1
CASSVASGQNIIYEQYF
TGTGCCAGCAGCGTAGCTTCGGGACAGAACATTATCTACGAGCAGTACTTC